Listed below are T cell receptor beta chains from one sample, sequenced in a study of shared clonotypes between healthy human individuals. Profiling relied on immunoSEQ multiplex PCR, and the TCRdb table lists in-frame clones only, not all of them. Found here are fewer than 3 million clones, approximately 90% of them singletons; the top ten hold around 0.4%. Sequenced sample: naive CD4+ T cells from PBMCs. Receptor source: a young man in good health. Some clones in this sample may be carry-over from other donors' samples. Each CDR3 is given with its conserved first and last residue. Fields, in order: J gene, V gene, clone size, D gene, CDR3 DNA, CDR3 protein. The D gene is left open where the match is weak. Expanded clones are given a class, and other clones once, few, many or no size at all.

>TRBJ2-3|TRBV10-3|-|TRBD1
TGTGCCATCAGGAGCGGACAGGCCACAGATACGCAGTATTTT
CAIRSGQATDTQYF
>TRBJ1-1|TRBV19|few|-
TGTGCCAGTAGTATTACGGATATTAACACTGAAGCTTTCTTT
CASSITDINTEAFF
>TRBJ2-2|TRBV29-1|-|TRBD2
TGCAGCGTTGAAGGGGATAGCGGGAGGACGAACACCGGGGAGCTGTTTTTT
CSVEGDSGRTNTGELFF
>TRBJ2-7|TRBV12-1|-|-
TGTGCCAGCAGCTTCCGTCCGGCGCCCGGACCGCCCTACGAGCAGTACTTC
CASSFRPAPGPPYEQYF
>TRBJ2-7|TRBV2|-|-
TGTGCCAGCAGTTTTAGTTCGTACGAGCAGTACTTC
CASSFSSYEQYF
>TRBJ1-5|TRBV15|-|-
TGTGCCACCAGCAGAGATTTGAGGGCAGGTCAGCCCCAGCATTTT
CATSRDLRAGQPQHF
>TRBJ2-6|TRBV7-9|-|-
TGTGCCAGCAGACCTTATCAAAGCTCTGGGGCCAACGTCCTGACTTTC
CASRPYQSSGANVLTF
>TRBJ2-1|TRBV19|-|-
TGTGCCAGTACTCAGCCTGGCGGAGATGAGCAGTTCTTC
CASTQPGGDEQFF
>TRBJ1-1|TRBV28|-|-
TGTGCCAGCAGAGCAGGGTCCTTACACACTGAAGCTTTCTTT
CASRAGSLHTEAFF
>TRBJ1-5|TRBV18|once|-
TGTGCCAGCTCACCAGGGGTCCATCAGCCCCAGCATTTT
CASSPGVHQPQHF